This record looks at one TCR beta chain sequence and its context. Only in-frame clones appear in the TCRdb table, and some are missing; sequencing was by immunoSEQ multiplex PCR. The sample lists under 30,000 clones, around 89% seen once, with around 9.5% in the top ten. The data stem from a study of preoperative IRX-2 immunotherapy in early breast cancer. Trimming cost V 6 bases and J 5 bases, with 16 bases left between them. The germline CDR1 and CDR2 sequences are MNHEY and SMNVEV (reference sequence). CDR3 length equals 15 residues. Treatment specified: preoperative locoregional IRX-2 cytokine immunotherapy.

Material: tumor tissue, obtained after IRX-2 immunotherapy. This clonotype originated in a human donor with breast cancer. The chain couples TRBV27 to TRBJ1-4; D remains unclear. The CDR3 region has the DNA TGTGCCAGCAGCCTCCGTTTGGTTGCGAATGAAAAACTGTTTTTT. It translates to CASSLRLVANEKLFF.